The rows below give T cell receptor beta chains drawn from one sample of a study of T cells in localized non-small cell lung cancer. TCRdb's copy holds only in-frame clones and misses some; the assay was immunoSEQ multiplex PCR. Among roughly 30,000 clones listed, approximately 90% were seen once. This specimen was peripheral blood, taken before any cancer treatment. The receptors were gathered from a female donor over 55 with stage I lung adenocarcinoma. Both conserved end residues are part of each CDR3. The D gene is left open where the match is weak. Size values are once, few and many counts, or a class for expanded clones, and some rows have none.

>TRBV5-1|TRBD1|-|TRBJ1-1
TGCGCCAGCAGCCTTGGACAGGCCCTGAACACTGAAGCTTTCTTT
CASSLGQALNTEAFF
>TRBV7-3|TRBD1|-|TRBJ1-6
TGTGCCAGCAGCGAGAACAGGGGTTTTTCACCCCTCCACTTT
CASSENRGFSPLHF
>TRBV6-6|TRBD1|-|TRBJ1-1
TGTGCCAGCAGTGACAGGGGTGAAGCTTTCTTT
CASSDRGEAFF
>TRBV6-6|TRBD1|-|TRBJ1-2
TGTGCCAGCAGTTCCCGGGACAGGGAAAATGGCTACACCTTC
CASSSRDRENGYTF
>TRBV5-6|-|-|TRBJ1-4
TGTGCCAGCAGCTTAAGACAGACCAGCGGTAATGAAAAACTGTTTTTT
CASSLRQTSGNEKLFF
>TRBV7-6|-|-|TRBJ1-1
TGTGCCAGCAGCTTAGGAGCGACCAACACTGAAGCTTTCTTT
CASSLGATNTEAFF
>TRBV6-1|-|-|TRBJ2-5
TGTGCCAGCAGAGCCCAGGGATCGTACCAAGAGACCCAGTACTTC
CASRAQGSYQETQYF
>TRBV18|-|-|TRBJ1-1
TGTGCCAGCTCACCACCTATGGGGGCGGAAGCTTTCTTT
CASSPPMGAEAFF
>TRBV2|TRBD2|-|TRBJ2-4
TGTGCCAGCAGTGACCGAGTAGCGGGGGGGAAAAACATTCAGTACTTC
CASSDRVAGGKNIQYF
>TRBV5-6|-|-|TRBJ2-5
TGTGCCAGCAGCTTGGACTATCAAGAGACCCAGTACTTC
CASSLDYQETQYF
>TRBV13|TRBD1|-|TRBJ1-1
TGTGCCAGCAGCCCACAGGGGGTCGGGAACACTGAAGCTTTCTTT
CASSPQGVGNTEAFF
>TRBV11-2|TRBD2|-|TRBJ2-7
TGTGCCAGCAGCGGGAGAGGGGCTAGCGGGAACTCCTACGAGCAGTACTTC
CASSGRGASGNSYEQYF
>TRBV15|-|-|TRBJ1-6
TGTGCCACCAGCAGAACGGGACACGTCCACTTT
CATSRTGHVHF
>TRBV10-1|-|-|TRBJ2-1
TGCGCCAGCGCTAAGGGTTCAGGATCTAACACTTTGAATGAGCAGTTCTTC
CASAKGSGSNTLNEQFF
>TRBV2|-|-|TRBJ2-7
TGTGCCAGCAGACCGGACGGGTCCTACGAGCAGTACTTC
CASRPDGSYEQYF
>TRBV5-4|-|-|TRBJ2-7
TGTGCCGCACAACGGGGGAGCACCTACGAGCAGTACTTC
CAAQRGSTYEQYF
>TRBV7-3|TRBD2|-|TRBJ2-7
TGTGCCAGCAGCGGGGGAGGGATAGGTGGCGAGCAGTACTTC
CASSGGGIGGEQYF
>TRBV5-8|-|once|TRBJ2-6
TGTGCCAGCAGCTTAACAGGGTCCCTCTCTGGGGCCAACGTCCTGACTTTC
CASSLTGSLSGANVLTF
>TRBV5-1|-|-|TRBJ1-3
TGCGCCAGCAGCCCTAACGGAGTTCTCTCTGGAAACACCATATATTTT
CASSPNGVLSGNTIYF
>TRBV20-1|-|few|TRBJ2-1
TGCAGTGCTAGAGCCTTAGGCGAGCAGTTCTTC
CSARALGEQFF
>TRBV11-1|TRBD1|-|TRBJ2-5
TGTGCCAGCAGCTTGCGACAGGGCGTGGAGACCCAGTACTTC
CASSLRQGVETQYF
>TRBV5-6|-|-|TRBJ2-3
TGTGCCAGCAGTTTCGGGGGAGATACGCAGTATTTT
CASSFGGDTQYF
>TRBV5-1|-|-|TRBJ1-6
TGCGCCAGCAGCCCAGATAATTCACCCCTCCACTTT
CASSPDNSPLHF
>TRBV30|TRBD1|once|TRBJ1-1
TGTGCCTGGAGCGCGCCGGGACAGGGGAGCGCTGAAGCTTTCTTT
CAWSAPGQGSAEAFF
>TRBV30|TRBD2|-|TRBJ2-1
TGTGCCTGGCGACTAGCGGCATCCTACAATGAGCAGTTCTTC
CAWRLAASYNEQFF
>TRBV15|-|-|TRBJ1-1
TGTGCCACCAGCAGAGATATTAATAGGAACACTGAAGCTTTCTTT
CATSRDINRNTEAFF
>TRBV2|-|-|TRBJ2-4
TGTGCCAGCAGCCCGACGGGCAAACAAGCCAAAAACATTCAGTACTTC
CASSPTGKQAKNIQYF
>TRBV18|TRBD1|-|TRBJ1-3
TGTGCCAGCTCACCACTCGTACAGGGGACCGCTGGAAACACCATATATTTT
CASSPLVQGTAGNTIYF
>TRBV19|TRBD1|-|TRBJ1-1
TGTGCCAGTAGTATTACAGGGGGAGTCACTGAAGCTTTCTTT
CASSITGGVTEAFF
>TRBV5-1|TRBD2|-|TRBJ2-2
TGCGCCAGCAGCTTGTCCCTAGCGGGAGGAAACACCGGGGAGCTGTTTTTT
CASSLSLAGGNTGELFF
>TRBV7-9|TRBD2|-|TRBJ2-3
TGTGCCAGCAGCTTAAGCGGGGGAGGCTCGGTAGGGCAGTATTTT
CASSLSGGGSVGQYF
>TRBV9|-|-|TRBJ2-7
TGTGCCAGCAGCGTAGGTGGGGGCAGTCGGGAGCAGTACTTC
CASSVGGGSREQYF
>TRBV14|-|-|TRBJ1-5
TGTGCCAGCAGCCAAGATAGGATCCCGGGAGGGGACAACAATCAGCCCCAGCATTTT
CASSQDRIPGGDNNQPQHF
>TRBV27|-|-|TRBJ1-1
TGTGCCAGCAGTTTATTGATGGGTAACACTGAAGCTTTCTTT
CASSLLMGNTEAFF
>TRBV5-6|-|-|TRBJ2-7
TGTGCCAGCAGCTTGGAAAGGACGGCCGGTTCCTACGAGCAGTACTTC
CASSLERTAGSYEQYF
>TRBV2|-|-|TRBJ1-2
TGTGCCAGCAGTGAATTCGGGGTGCGGACTACGAGCTATGGCTACACCTTC
CASSEFGVRTTSYGYTF
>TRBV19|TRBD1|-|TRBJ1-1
TGTGCCAGTAGTATAGGGTCAGGGGGCGTCACTGAAGCTTTCTTT
CASSIGSGGVTEAFF
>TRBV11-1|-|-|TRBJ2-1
TGTGCCAGCAGCTTAAACCCCTCAGGAAATGAGCAGTTCTTC
CASSLNPSGNEQFF
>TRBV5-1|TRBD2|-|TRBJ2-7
TGCGCCAGCAGCTTGCTAGCGGGAATTTCCTACGAGCAGTACTTC
CASSLLAGISYEQYF
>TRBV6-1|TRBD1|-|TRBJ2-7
TGTGCCAGCAGGATGGGACAGACCTACGAGCAGTACTTC
CASRMGQTYEQYF
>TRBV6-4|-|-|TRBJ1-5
TGTGCCAGCAGTCAAGACGGGGATCAGCCCCAGCATTTT
CASSQDGDQPQHF
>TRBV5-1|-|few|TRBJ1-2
TGCGCCAGCAGCTTGTTGGCCAGCCCGGCTAACTATGGCTACACCTTC
CASSLLASPANYGYTF
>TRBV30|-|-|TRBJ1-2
TGTGCCTGGACATCGGACAGCAGTGGTGGTGGCTACACCTTC
CAWTSDSSGGGYTF
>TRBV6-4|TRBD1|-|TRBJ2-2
TGTGCCAGCAGGATGGACAGGGGTAACACCGGGGAGCTGTTTTTT
CASRMDRGNTGELFF
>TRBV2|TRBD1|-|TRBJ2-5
TGTGCCAGCAGACAGGGGAGCGAGACCCAGTACTTC
CASRQGSETQYF
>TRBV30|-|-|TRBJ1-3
TGTGCCTGGGGGATGGGAGGAAACACCATATATTTT
CAWGMGGNTIYF
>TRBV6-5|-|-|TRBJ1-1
TGTGCCACCAGAGGGCTTTGGGGGCAGGGAACTGAAGCTTTCTTT
CATRGLWGQGTEAFF
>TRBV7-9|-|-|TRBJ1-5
TGTGCCAGCAGCTTCTCGTATCAGCCCCAGCATTTT
CASSFSYQPQHF
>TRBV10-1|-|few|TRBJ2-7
TGCGCCAATCGGCAGTCGTCCTACGAGCAGTACTTC
CANRQSSYEQYF
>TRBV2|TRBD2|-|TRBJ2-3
TGTGCCAGCAGTGTATCTAGCGGGGGTCGTGATACGCAGTATTTT
CASSVSSGGRDTQYF
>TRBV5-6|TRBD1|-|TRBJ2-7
TGTGCCAGCAGCCGGGGACAGACCTACGAGCAGTACTTC
CASSRGQTYEQYF
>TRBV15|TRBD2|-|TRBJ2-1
TGTGCCACCAGCAGAGAGACTCTAGCGGGAGGTGTCAATGAGCAGTTCTTC
CATSRETLAGGVNEQFF